This T cell receptor (beta chain) was observed in a study of cytomegalovirus exposure and HLA in healthy donors. General study findings and limits: Being productive about 87% or about 30% of the time was typical of most TCR beta V segments in an earlier analysis. The study dropped some indistinguishable V segments, TRBV6-2 and TRBV6-3 among them. Within a later analysis, the majority of CMV-associated TCR beta chains appeared HLA-restricted.

This clone occurred a few times. What it recognizes is unknown. Germline V CDR1 and CDR2: SEHNR, FQNEAQ (reference sequence). The V segment lost 4 bases and the J segment 2 bases; nucleotides outside the gene matches: 14. CDR3 length: 18 amino acids. The PCR was carried out with 60 Vbeta primers and 13 Jbeta primers. Authors' data handling: Later, an analysis found around 80 million unique TCR beta chains, and about 10 million of these were shared. Clones were read by immunoSEQ multiplex PCR, and TCRdb kept only the in-frame ones, dropping some. D and trimming come from the DNA, and the V and J calls and clone size come from that table. The data contain about 88,000 clones, roughly 71% of them seen just once; the ten biggest clones take up 16%.

The sample taken for sequencing was PBMCs. The sequence was obtained from a woman in her late teens or twenties in good health and CMV-seropositive. The chain joins TRBV7-9 to TRBJ2-3; 8 positions match TRBD2. The CDR3 spells CASSYPAGLAGITDTQYF. The CDR3 DNA reads as TGTGCCAGCAGCTATCCGGCCGGGCTAGCGGGTATCACAGATACGCAGTATTTT. The full variable domain, completed using reference TRBV7-9 and TRBJ2-3, is DTGVSQNPRHKITKRGQNVTFRCDPISEHNRLYWYRQTLGQGPEFLTYFQNEAQLEKSRLLSDRFSAERPKGSFSTLEIQRTEQGDSAMYLCASSYPAGLAGITDTQYFGPGTRLTVL.